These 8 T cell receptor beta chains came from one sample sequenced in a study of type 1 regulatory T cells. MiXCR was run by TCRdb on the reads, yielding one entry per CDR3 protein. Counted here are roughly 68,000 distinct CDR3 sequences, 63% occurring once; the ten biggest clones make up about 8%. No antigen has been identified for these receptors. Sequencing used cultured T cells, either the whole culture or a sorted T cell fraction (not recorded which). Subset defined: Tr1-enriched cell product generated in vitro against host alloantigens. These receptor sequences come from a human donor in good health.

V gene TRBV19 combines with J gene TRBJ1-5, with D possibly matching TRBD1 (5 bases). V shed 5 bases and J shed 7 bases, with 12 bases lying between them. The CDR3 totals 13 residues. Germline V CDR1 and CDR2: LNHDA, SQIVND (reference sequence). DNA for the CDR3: TGTGCCAGTAGTGTAGCAGGGTACCAGCCCCAGCATTTT. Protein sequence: CASSVAGYQPQHF.

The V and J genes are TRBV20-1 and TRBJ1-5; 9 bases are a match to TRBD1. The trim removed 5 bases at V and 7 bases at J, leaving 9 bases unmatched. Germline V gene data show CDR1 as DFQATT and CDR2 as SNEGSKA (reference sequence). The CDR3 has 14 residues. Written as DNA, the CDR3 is TGCAGTGCTGAGACAGGGGGTTTAGAGCAGCCCCAGCATTTT. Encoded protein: CSAETGGLEQPQHF.

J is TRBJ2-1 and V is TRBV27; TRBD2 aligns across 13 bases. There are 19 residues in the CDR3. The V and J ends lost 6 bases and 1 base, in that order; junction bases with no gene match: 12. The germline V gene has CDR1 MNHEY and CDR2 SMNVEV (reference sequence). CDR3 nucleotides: TGTGCCAGCAGGGCCCTAGGACTAGCGGGAGTGAGGTCCTACAATGAGCAGTTCTTC. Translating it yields CASRALGLAGVRSYNEQFF.

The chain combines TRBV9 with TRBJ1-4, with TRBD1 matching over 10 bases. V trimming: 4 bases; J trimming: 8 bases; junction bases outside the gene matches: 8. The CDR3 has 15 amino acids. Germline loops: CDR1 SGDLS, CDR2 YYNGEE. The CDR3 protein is CASSSRTGGREKLFF. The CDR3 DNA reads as TGTGCCAGCAGCTCCCGGACAGGGGGAAGGGAAAAACTGTTTTTT.

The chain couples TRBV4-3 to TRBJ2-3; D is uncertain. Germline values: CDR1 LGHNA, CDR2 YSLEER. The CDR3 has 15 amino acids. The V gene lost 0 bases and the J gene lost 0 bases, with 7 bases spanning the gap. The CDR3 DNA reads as TGCGCCAGCAGCCAAGACAGCGCTAGCACAGATACGCAGTATTTT. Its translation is CASSQDSASTDTQYF.

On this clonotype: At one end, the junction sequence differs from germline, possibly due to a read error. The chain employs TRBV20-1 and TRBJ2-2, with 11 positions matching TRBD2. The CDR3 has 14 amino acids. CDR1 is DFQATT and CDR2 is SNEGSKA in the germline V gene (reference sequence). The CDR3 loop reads CSAQIAGGHGGLFF. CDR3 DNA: TGCAGTGCTCAGATAGCGGGAGGGCACGGGGGGCTGTTTTTT.

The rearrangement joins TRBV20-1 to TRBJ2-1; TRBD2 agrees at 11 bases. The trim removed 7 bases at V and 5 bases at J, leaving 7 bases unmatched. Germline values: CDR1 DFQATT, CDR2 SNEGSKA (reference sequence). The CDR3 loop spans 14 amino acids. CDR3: CSVRTSGLDNEQFF. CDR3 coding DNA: TGCAGTGTCAGGACTAGCGGGCTGGACAATGAGCAGTTCTTC.

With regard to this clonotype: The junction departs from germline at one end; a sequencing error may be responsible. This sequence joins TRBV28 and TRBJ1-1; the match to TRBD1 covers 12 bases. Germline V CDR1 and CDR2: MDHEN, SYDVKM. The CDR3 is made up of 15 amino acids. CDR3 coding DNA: TGTGTCAGCACCCTTACCGGGACAGGGGGCCCTGAAGCTTTCTTT. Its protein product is CVSTLTGTGGPEAFF.